These 27 T cell receptor beta chains originate from one sample sequenced in a study of T-cell reconstitution after alpha-beta-depleted transplantation in children (dated by TCRdb to about 2016). The meaning of the sample's treatment or condition label: allogeneic hematopoietic cell transplantation with graft depleted of TCRalphabeta T cells and CD19 B cells. The library was produced with PCR. The listed sequencing device is Illumina HiSeq 2500. TCR library preparation used molecular barcoding, with unique molecular identifiers applied to normalize quantification of the TCRbeta repertoire. TCRdb passed the public sequencing reads through fastp at Q25 and MiXCR, retaining productive beta sequences. CDR3 protein duplicates are merged, each entry listing the most common genes and DNA. The sample table records a few hundred thousand distinct CDR3 sequences; under 20% of these occur just once. Less than 30% of the sample is held by the ten biggest clonotypes.

Material: PBMCs, mostly from graft donor cells, obtained 360 days after TCRalphabeta/CD19-depleted stem cell transplant. These receptors originate from a boy under two years old who had a stem cell transplant for Wiskott-Aldrich syndrome, so the T cells may come from the graft donor.

The chain links TRBV20-1 to TRBJ2-3; the D gene is possibly TRBD2 (6 bases). The V end lost 6 bases, the J end lost 0 bases, and 13 bases lay between the germline ends. The CDR3 has 14 residues. The germline gives CDR1 DFQATT, CDR2 SNEGSKA (reference sequence). Here the CDR3 reads CSAQWSGSTDTQYF. As DNA, the CDR3 is TGCAGTGCCCAATGGAGCGGGAGCACAGATACGCAGTATTTT.

This clonotype was observed a few times. CDR3 in amino acids: CASSQDRRGFSYNEQFF. The CDR3 DNA sequence: TGCGCCAGCAGCCAAGACCGTCGGGGCTTCTCCTACAATGAGCAGTTCTTC. V usage is TRBV4-1 and J usage is TRBJ2-1; D is tentatively TRBD1 or TRBD2 (5 bases each). From germline, CDR1 is MGHRA and CDR2 YSYEKL. V lost 0 bases and J 0 bases, leaving 12 bases between the germline ends. This CDR3 has 17 residues.

The chain has TRBV10-2 and TRBJ1-2; TRBD1 matches 8 bases. The junction had 13 bases not matched to a gene; V was cut back by 7 bases and J by 0 bases. This CDR3 spans 17 amino acids. Germline V gene data show CDR1 as WSHSY and CDR2 as SAAADI. CDR3 in DNA: TGCGCCAGCACAGCTAAAAGACAGGGGAAGGCTAACTATGGCTACACCTTC. The encoded protein is CASTAKRQGKANYGYTF.

The V gene is TRBV4-3, the J gene TRBJ2-7; 9 nucleotides match TRBD2. Germline CDR1 reads LGHNA; CDR2 reads YSLEER. The CDR3 spans 18 residues. The J segment lost 5 bases and the V segment lost 0 bases, leaving 14 bases of the junction unmatched. The CDR3 DNA is TGCGCCAGCAGCCAAGAACTATGGCGGGAGGGCCTTCACGACGAGCAGTACTTC. This sequence encodes CASSQELWREGLHDEQYF.

This clonotype has at least ten counts. This chain links TRBV29-1 with TRBJ2-1, with D possibly TRBD2 on 5 matching bases. Trimming removed 3 bases at V and 5 bases at J, with 11 bases between. The CDR3 has 13 amino acids. From germline, CDR1 is SQVTM and CDR2 ANQGSEA. CDR3 amino acids: CSVEKRADNEQFF. The DNA for the CDR3 is TGCAGCGTTGAGAAGCGAGCGGACAATGAGCAGTTCTTC.

Only a few counts were recorded for this clonotype. This chain uses TRBV10-2 with TRBJ2-3, with 14 bases that match TRBD2. The CDR3 sequence is 16 residues long. V was pared by 4 bases and J by 5 bases, with 5 bases of the junction left unmatched. Germline loops: CDR1 WSHSY, CDR2 SAAADI. Written as DNA, the CDR3 is TGCGCCAGCAGTGGGGGGACTAGCGGGGGTAGAGATACGCAGTATTTT. It specifies CASSGGTSGGRDTQYF.

There are a few counts of this clonotype. The chain links TRBV5-6 to TRBJ2-7, with D perhaps given as TRBD1 or TRBD2 (6 bases each). Trimming left V 4 bases short and J 3 bases short, with 17 bases between. Per the germline V gene, CDR1 is SGHDT and CDR2 is YYEEEE. CDR3 size: 15 residues. CDR3 sequence reads: CASSPFQGTFYEQYF. The CDR3 region has the DNA TGTGCCAGCAGCCCCTTCCAGGGGACTTTCTACGAGCAGTACTTC.

The chain combines TRBV12-3 or TRBV12-4 with TRBJ2-7; D is possibly TRBD1 (6 bases). V dropped 5 bases and J dropped 3 bases, with 14 bases sitting between them. CDR3 length equals 14 residues. DNA of the CDR3: TGTGCCAGCAGTCTTTGGGACACCCGCTACGAGCAGTACTTC. Its translation: CASSLWDTRYEQYF.

This sequence joins TRBV10-3 and TRBJ2-1, with D perhaps TRBD2 (6 bases). CDR1 is ENHRY, CDR2 SYGVKD, per germline. V was cut by 6 bases and J by 0 bases, with 12 bases left in between. This CDR3 has 15 amino acids. The CDR3 region has the DNA TGTGCCATCAGCCCTCGGGGGAGCTCCTACAATGAGCAGTTCTTC. It translates to CAISPRGSSYNEQFF.

The chain uses TRBV12-3 or TRBV12-4 and TRBJ2-7; 12 bases fit TRBD2. V lost 5 bases to trimming and J lost 3 bases; unmatched junction nucleotides: 5. The CDR3 has 15 residues. The CDR3 DNA follows: TGTGCCAGCAGTCTCGGGACTAGCGGGTTCTACGAGCAGTACTTC. This sequence encodes CASSLGTSGFYEQYF.

This clonotype has a handful of counts. This rearrangement joins TRBV4-3 to TRBJ2-7; 8 nucleotides align to TRBD2. Trimming took 3 bases from V and 3 from J; bases not matched to a gene: 10. The length of the CDR3 is 16 residues. CDR1 is LGHNA and CDR2 is YSLEER in the germline V gene. CDR3 loop: CASSQLTGTRGYEQYF. In DNA form, the CDR3 reads TGCGCCAGCAGCCAGCTTACAGGGACTAGAGGCTACGAGCAGTACTTC.

The chain has TRBV19 and TRBJ2-1; no reliable D call. The CDR3 loop spans 15 amino acids. CDR1 LNHDA and CDR2 SQIVND come from the germline V gene (reference sequence). V was cut by 5 bases and J by 0 bases, with 11 bases left in between. This chain's CDR3 is CASSFTDSSYNEQFF. The CDR3, as DNA: TGTGCCAGTAGTTTCACAGATTCCTCCTACAATGAGCAGTTCTTC.

The CDR3 reads CASSQAQGIPNTGELFF. The DNA for the CDR3 is TGCGCCAGCAGCCAAGCTCAGGGGATCCCTAACACCGGGGAGCTGTTTTTT. The V gene is TRBV4-3, the J gene TRBJ2-2; TRBD1 might be the D (6 bases). CDR1 LGHNA and CDR2 YSLEER come from the germline V gene. Deletions cut 1 base from V and 2 bases from J, with 14 bases between. CDR3 length equals 17 residues.

The chain recombines TRBV29-1 with TRBJ2-2, with D maybe TRBD2 (5 bases). Trimming removed 4 bases at V and 6 bases at J, with 12 bases between. The CDR3 covers 13 residues. CDR1 is SQVTM and CDR2 is ANQGSEA in the germline V gene. The CDR3 bases are TGCAGCGTTGGGACTCGTTTTGCCGGGGAGCTGTTTTTT. Amino acids: CSVGTRFAGELFF.

This chain uses TRBV21-1 with TRBJ1-5; no check of the table's D call, TRBD1, against the DNA was made. TRBV21-1 is recorded as a pseudogene. The CDR3 extends over 14 amino acids. CDR3 loop: CASSSRDSDQPQHF. The CDR3 DNA reads as TGTGCCAGCAGCAGCCGGGACAGCGATCAGCCCCAGCATTTT.

This clonotype has only a few counts. The chain has TRBV5-1 and TRBJ2-5; D call uncertain. With 0 bases removed from V and 1 base from J, the gap between germline ends came to 7 bases. The germline V gene encodes CDR1 SGHRS and CDR2 YFSETQ. The CDR3 extends over 14 amino acids. CDR3 nucleotide sequence: TGCGCCAGCAGCTTGGCCAGCTTCCAAGAGACCCAGTACTTC. This encodes CASSLASFQETQYF.

The V gene is TRBV10-3, the J gene TRBJ2-5; 8 bases agree with TRBD1. This CDR3 has 12 amino acids. The V segment lost 5 bases and the J segment 4 bases; nucleotides outside the gene matches: 0. The germline V gene has CDR1 ENHRY and CDR2 SYGVKD. The CDR3 DNA reads as TGTGCCATCAGTACAGGGGGAGAGACCCAGTACTTC. Amino acid sequence: CAISTGGETQYF.

This clonotype came up many times. This chain uses TRBV12-3 or TRBV12-4 with TRBJ2-2; 14 bases align to TRBD2. The trim removed 6 bases at V and 4 bases at J, leaving 4 bases unmatched. There are 16 residues in the CDR3. This chain's CDR3 is CASRRGLAGVTGELFF. In nucleotides, the CDR3 is TGTGCCAGCAGACGGGGACTAGCGGGAGTCACCGGGGAGCTGTTTTTT.

The rearrangement uses TRBV10-3 and TRBJ1-4, with D maybe TRBD1 (6 bases). With 4 bases removed from V and 0 bases from J, the gap between germline ends came to 9 bases. The germline V gene has CDR1 ENHRY and CDR2 SYGVKD. The CDR3 extends over 15 amino acids. The CDR3 bases are TGTGCCATCAGTGGGGGGCCTGCAACTAATGAAAAACTGTTTTTT. Protein product: CAISGGPATNEKLFF.

The genes are TRBV12-3 or TRBV12-4 and TRBJ2-3; D not resolved. Deletions cut 6 bases from V and 5 bases from J, with 9 bases between. CDR3 size: 12 residues. The CDR3 nucleotides are TGTGCCAGCAGACTCTGGGGAGATACGCAGTATTTT. Its translation: CASRLWGDTQYF.

The chain carries TRBV18 and TRBJ2-1, with 12 bases matching TRBD2. The CDR3 covers 16 residues. V was clipped by 4 bases and J by 7 bases; unmatched bases: 8. CDR1 is KGHSH, CDR2 LQKENI, per germline. This chain's CDR3 is CASSRPRLAGDNEQFF. Here the CDR3 DNA reads TGTGCCAGCTCACGGCCTAGACTAGCGGGAGATAATGAGCAGTTCTTC.

V and J are TRBV15 and TRBJ2-5; 9 positions match TRBD1. Per the germline V gene, CDR1 is LNHNV and CDR2 is YYDKDF (reference sequence). The CDR3 has 16 amino acids. The V segment lost 4 bases and the J segment 6 bases; nucleotides outside the gene matches: 12. CDR3 in amino acids: CATSNPSGTGTKTQYF. The CDR3 DNA reads TGTGCCACCAGCAACCCCTCCGGGACAGGGACCAAGACCCAGTACTTC.

The V gene is TRBV2, the J gene TRBJ2-3, with TRBD1 as a possible D gene (5 bases). The V gene lost 6 bases and the J gene lost 5 bases, with 9 bases spanning the gap. This CDR3 region has 12 residues. Germline CDR1 and CDR2: SNHLY and FYNNEI. The CDR3 sequence is CASRFRVDTQYF. The CDR3 nucleotides read TGTGCCAGCAGATTCAGGGTAGATACGCAGTATTTT. Together with reference TRBV2 and TRBJ2-3, the CDR3 gives the full variable domain: EPEVTQTPSHQVTQMGQEVILRCVPISNHLYFYWYRQILGQKVEFLVSFYNNEISEKSEIFDDQFSVERPDGSNFTLKIRSTKLEDSAMYFCASRFRVDTQYFGPGTRLTVL.

This clonotype was seen only a few times. The chain recombines TRBV28 with TRBJ1-5, with D unclear. Germline values: CDR1 MDHEN, CDR2 SYDVKM. Trimming removed 3 bases from V and 3 bases from J, with 12 bases in between. The CDR3 spans 15 residues. CDR3 DNA sequence: TGTGCCAGCAGTTTGGTAAACAAAATCAATCAGCCCCAGCATTTT. Translation gives CASSLVNKINQPQHF.

This clonotype was counted only a few times. This sequence joins TRBV27 and TRBJ2-7; TRBD1 aligns across 8 bases. This CDR3 is 16 amino acids long. V lost 5 bases and J lost 3; bases outside the gene matches: 12. CDR1 is MNHEY and CDR2 is SMNVEV in the germline V gene (reference sequence). The CDR3 DNA follows: TGTGCCAGCAGTCCCCTCCCGGGACAGGACCTCTACGAGCAGTACTTC. Translation: CASSPLPGQDLYEQYF.

This clonotype was seen a few times. The rearrangement links TRBV6-4 to TRBJ2-1; D uncertain. V shed 2 bases and J shed 6 bases, with 11 bases lying between them. The V gene's germline CDR1 is MRHNA and CDR2 SNTAGT. The CDR3 sequence is 14 residues long. The CDR3, as DNA: TGTGCCAGCAGTGACCACTTCCCCGGCAATGAGCAGTTCTTC. Its protein product is CASSDHFPGNEQFF.

This chain uses TRBV7-2 with TRBJ2-3, with 7 nucleotides matching TRBD2. Trimming at V came to 2 bases and at J to 5 bases, leaving 7 bases not matched to a gene. CDR1 is SGHTA and CDR2 is FQGNSA in the germline V gene. The CDR3 covers 15 residues. The CDR3 DNA reads TGTGCCAGCAGCTTAAGGAGGCGGGGGTTAGATACGCAGTATTTT. Translation: CASSLRRRGLDTQYF.